The 12 T cell receptor beta chains below come from one sample, sequenced in a study of blood T cell repertoires in COVID-19. Profiling relied on immunoSEQ multiplex PCR, and the TCRdb table lists in-frame clones only, not all of them. The table shows 450,000 or so clones, with about 91% occurring only once. The sequenced sample was peripheral blood. These TCRs come from a man aged 18 to 30 with COVID-19, enrolled during active disease.

The chain recombines TRBV5-4 with TRBJ1-2; possibly TRBD1 for D (6 bases). The CDR3 consists of 14 residues. The germline V gene encodes CDR1 SGHNT and CDR2 YYREEE (reference sequence). V shed 4 bases and J shed 0 bases, with 10 bases lying between them. DNA of the CDR3: TGTGCCAGCAGCCCGGACAGTTCTAACTATGGCTACACCTTC. Its translation is CASSPDSSNYGYTF.

The chain employs TRBV9 and TRBJ2-5, with 13 bases lining up with TRBD2. The CDR3 is 16 amino acids. Germline V gene lookup returns CDR1 SGDLS and CDR2 YYNGEE. V lost 3 bases, J lost 4 bases, and 6 bases stayed unmatched. CDR3 DNA sequence: TGTGCCAGCAGCGCCCGACTAGCGGGGGGTTTAGAGACCCAGTACTTC. Protein: CASSARLAGGLETQYF.

The chain carries TRBV7-2 and TRBJ2-7, with D perhaps TRBD1 (6 bases). V was pared by 6 bases and J by 4 bases, with 13 bases between. The CDR3 runs 13 residues. Germline values: CDR1 SGHTA, CDR2 FQGNSA. CDR3 nucleotide sequence: TGTGCCAGCAGTCGACCAGGGGAATACGAGCAGTACTTC. This encodes CASSRPGEYEQYF.

This clone occurred once. The rearrangement uses TRBV7-9 and TRBJ1-1; D is unresolved. Germline-derived CDR1 and CDR2 are SEHNR and FQNEAQ (reference sequence). This CDR3 has 11 residues. Trimming took 2 bases from V and 8 from J, leaving 6 bases between them. CDR3 sequence reads: CASSLQIEAFF. CDR3 DNA sequence: TGTGCCAGCAGCTTACAGATAGAAGCTTTCTTT.

This clone appeared a single time. The chain recombines TRBV4-1 with TRBJ2-1; 9 bases are a match to TRBD2. CDR3 length equals 15 residues. The germline V gene has CDR1 MGHRA and CDR2 YSYEKL. V gave up 2 bases and J gave up 8 bases; unmatched junction bases: 7. CDR3 DNA sequence: TGCGCCAGCAGCCAATTTAGCGGGGGAGGGGATGAGCAGTTCTTC. Translated, it gives CASSQFSGGGDEQFF.

This chain connects TRBV20-1 to TRBJ1-5; D not resolved. The CDR3 length is 11 residues. Per germline, CDR1 DFQATT and CDR2 SNEGSKA (reference sequence). Trimming removed 3 bases from V and 8 bases from J, with 8 bases in between. The CDR3 sequence: CSASDGEPQHF. The CDR3 nucleotides are TGCAGTGCTAGCGACGGGGAGCCCCAGCATTTT.

A single count supports this clone. The genes are TRBV6-6 and TRBJ2-7; 7 bases match TRBD1. V lost 2 bases and J lost 6; bases outside the gene matches: 7. This CDR3 region has 14 residues. From germline, CDR1 is MNHNY and CDR2 SVGAGI (reference sequence). The CDR3, as DNA: TGTGCCAGCAGTTACGCAGGGGGAATTGGCGAGCAGTACTTC. Its protein is CASSYAGGIGEQYF.

The rearrangement links TRBV7-9 to TRBJ1-2; the D is unclear. The CDR3 sequence is 13 residues long. CDR1 is SEHNR and CDR2 is FQNEAQ in the germline V gene (reference sequence). V lost 7 bases and J lost 4, with 13 bases in between. CDR3 region: CASTARVSYGYTF. The CDR3 DNA sequence: TGTGCCAGCACCGCCCGAGTGTCCTATGGCTACACCTTC.

This sequence joins TRBV3-1 (or the pseudogene TRBV3-2) and TRBJ1-1; a weak D match, TRBD1 (5 bases). Germline V gene sequence: CDR1 LGHDT, CDR2 YNNKEL (reference sequence). Trimming cost V 0 bases and J 7 bases, with 15 bases left between them. The length of the CDR3 is 15 residues. CDR3 in DNA: TGTGCCAGCAGCCAAGAGTCTAAGGGGCGGAGTGAAGCTTTCTTT. It translates to CASSQESKGRSEAFF.

V and J are TRBV4-1 and TRBJ2-3; no definite D call. V was clipped by 1 base and J by 0 bases, with 11 bases between them. The CDR3 loop spans 16 amino acids. Germline-derived CDR1 and CDR2 are MGHRA and YSYEKL. CDR3 in DNA: TGCGCCAGCAGCCAAGCGCTAGTTGCTAGCACAGATACGCAGTATTTT. Amino acid sequence: CASSQALVASTDTQYF.

The chain couples TRBV5-1 to TRBJ2-7; 11 bases are a match to TRBD2. CDR3 size: 14 residues. V gave up 5 bases and J gave up 5 bases; unmatched junction bases: 6. Germline assignment: CDR1 SGHRS and CDR2 YFSETQ. The CDR3 is CASRLAGGQNEQYF. DNA for the CDR3: TGCGCCAGCAGATTAGCGGGGGGGCAGAACGAGCAGTACTTC.

The J gene is TRBJ2-1, the V gene TRBV7-8; 7 bases are shared with TRBD1. Germline CDR1 and CDR2: SGHVS and FQNEAQ. The ends lost 5 bases at V and 9 bases at J; junction bases unmatched: 13. This CDR3 has 15 amino acids. The CDR3 loop is CASSPGGRPGGEQFF. DNA for the CDR3: TGTGCCAGCAGCCCCGGCGGCCGACCAGGGGGTGAGCAGTTCTTC.